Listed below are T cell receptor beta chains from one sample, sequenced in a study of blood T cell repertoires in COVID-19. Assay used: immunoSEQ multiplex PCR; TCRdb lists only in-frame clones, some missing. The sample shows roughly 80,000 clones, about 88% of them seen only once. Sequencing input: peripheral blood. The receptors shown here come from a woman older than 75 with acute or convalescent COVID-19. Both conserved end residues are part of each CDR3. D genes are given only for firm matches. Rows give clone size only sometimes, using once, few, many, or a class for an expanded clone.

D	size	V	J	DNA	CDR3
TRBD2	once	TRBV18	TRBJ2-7	TGTGCCAGCTCACCCCTAGCGGGAGCGACCTACGAGCAGTACTTC	CASSPLAGATYEQYF
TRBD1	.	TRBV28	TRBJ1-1	TGTGCCAGCCAGGGGGCTTACACTGAAGCTTTCTTT	CASQGAYTEAFF
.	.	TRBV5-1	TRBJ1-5	TGCGCCAGCAGCTTCCAGGGCAATCAGCCCCAGCATTTT	CASSFQGNQPQHF
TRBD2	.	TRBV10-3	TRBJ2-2	TGTGCCATCAGACCCGGGGGGGCGAACACCGGGGAGCTGTTTTTT	CAIRPGGANTGELFF
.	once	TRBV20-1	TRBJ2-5	TGCAGTGCTCCTAGTATGCAGACCCAGTACTTC	CSAPSMQTQYF
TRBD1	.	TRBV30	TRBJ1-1	TGTGCCTGGATGGGACAGGCAATCACTGAAGCTTTCTTT	CAWMGQAITEAFF
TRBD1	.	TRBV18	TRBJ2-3	TGTGCCAGCTCACCGTTTACGACAGGGGTAGCAGATACGCAGTATTTT	CASSPFTTGVADTQYF
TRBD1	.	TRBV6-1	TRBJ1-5	TGTGCCAGCAGTGAGAGGACAGGGGGCGCGGGTCAGCCCCAGCATTTT	CASSERTGGAGQPQHF
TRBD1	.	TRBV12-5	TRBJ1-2	TGTGCTAGTGGTTTGGGCCCAGGGGGAATCTTCTATGGCTACACCTTC	CASGLGPGGIFYGYTF
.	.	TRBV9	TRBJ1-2	TGTGCCAGCAGCGTAGCCCCCACAGGGAACTATGGCTACACCTTC	CASSVAPTGNYGYTF
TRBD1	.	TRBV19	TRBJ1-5	TGTGCCAGTAGTCGAGGACAGGGGTTGATCAATCAGCCCCAGCATTTT	CASSRGQGLINQPQHF
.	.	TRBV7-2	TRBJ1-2	TGTGCCAGCAGCCGTTCCTCGGGTGCCGACTATGGCTACACCTTC	CASSRSSGADYGYTF
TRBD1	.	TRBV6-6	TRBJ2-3	TGTGCCAGCAGCTCTCGGACAGGGGGCCGCTCAGATACGCAGTATTTT	CASSSRTGGRSDTQYF
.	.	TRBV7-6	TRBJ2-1	TGTGCCAGCAGCCTTATAGCCGCTCAGAGCTCCTACAATGAGCAGTTCTTC	CASSLIAAQSSYNEQFF
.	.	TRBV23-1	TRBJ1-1	TGCGCCAGCAGTCAATCGGGGAGGAGGTGGAACACTGAAGCTTTCTTT	CASSQSGRRWNTEAFF
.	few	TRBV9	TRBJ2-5	TGTGCCAGCAGCGTAGATGTAGGAGGGGAGACCCAGTACTTC	CASSVDVGGETQYF
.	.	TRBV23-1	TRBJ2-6	TGCGCCAGCAGTCAGCTCACTGCTGGGGCCAACGTCCTGACTTTC	CASSQLTAGANVLTF
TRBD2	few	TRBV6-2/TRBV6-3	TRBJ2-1	TGTGCCAGCAGTTACTCGGGGACTAGCGGGATTAGCTCCTACAATGAGCAGTTCTTC	CASSYSGTSGISSYNEQFF
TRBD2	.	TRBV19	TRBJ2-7	TGTGCCAGTAGTCGCGGGACTAGCGGGGGCTACGAGCAGTACTTC	CASSRGTSGGYEQYF
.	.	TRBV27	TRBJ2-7	TGTGCCAGCAGTCCTCAGGGCCCCCGGTCCGGCTCCTACGAGCAGTACTTC	CASSPQGPRSGSYEQYF
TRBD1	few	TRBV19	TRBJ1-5	TGTGCCAGTTCCCGGGACAGGAATCAGCCCCAGCATTTT	CASSRDRNQPQHF
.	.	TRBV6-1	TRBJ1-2	TGTGCCAGCAGTGACCCCGACAGATTTGGCTACACCTTC	CASSDPDRFGYTF
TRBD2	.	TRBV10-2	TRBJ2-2	TGCGCCAGCAGTGTGCTAGCGGGAGGAACGAACACCGGGGAGCTGTTTTTT	CASSVLAGGTNTGELFF
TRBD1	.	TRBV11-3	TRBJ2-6	TGTGCCAGCAGTTCAGGGGGCGGCTCTGGGGCCAACGTCCTGACTTTC	CASSSGGGSGANVLTF
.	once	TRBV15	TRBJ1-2	TGTGCCACCAGCAGAGATCAGGGCGTGGGGGGCTACACCTTC	CATSRDQGVGGYTF
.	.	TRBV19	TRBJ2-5	TGTGCCAGTAGCTCAGGGGAGACCCAGTACTTC	CASSSGETQYF
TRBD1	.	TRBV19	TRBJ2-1	TGTGCCAGTAGGCCGGGACAGGGGGCTGGTGAGCAGTTCTTC	CASRPGQGAGEQFF
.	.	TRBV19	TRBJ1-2	TGTGCCAGTCGTCCTTCGGGGGGCTGGGATGGCTACACCTTC	CASRPSGGWDGYTF
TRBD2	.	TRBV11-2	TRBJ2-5	TGTGCCAGCAGCTTAACCCTAGCGGGAAAAGAGACCCAGTACTTC	CASSLTLAGKETQYF
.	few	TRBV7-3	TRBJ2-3	TGTGCCAGCAGCTTAGGACTTCTAGATACGCAGTATTTT	CASSLGLLDTQYF
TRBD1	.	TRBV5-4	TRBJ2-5	TGTGCCAGCAGCGCAGGGGGCGCGACGGAGACCCAGTACTTC	CASSAGGATETQYF
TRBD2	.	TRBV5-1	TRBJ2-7	TGCGCCAGCAGCCCGGGACTAGCGGGAGGGTTCGACTACGAGCAGTACTTC	CASSPGLAGGFDYEQYF
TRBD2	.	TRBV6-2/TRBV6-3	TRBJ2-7	TGTGCCAGCAGTCTAGCGGGGCGAACCTACGAGCAGTACTTC	CASSLAGRTYEQYF
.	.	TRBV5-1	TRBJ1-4	TGCGCCAGCAGCTTGATGAGAGCAACTAATGAAAAACTGTTTTTT	CASSLMRATNEKLFF
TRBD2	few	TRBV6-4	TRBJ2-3	TGTGCCAGCAGTGTTGGCGGGGGGGCCACAGATACGCAGTATTTT	CASSVGGGATDTQYF
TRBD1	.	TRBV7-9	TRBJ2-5	TGTGCCAGCAGCTTGGACAGGGGTACGGAGACCCAGTACTTC	CASSLDRGTETQYF
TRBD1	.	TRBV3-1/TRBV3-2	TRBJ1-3	TGTGCCAGCAGCCAAGGGACAGGAGGTGGAAACACCATATATTTT	CASSQGTGGGNTIYF
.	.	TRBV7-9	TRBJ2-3	TGTGCCAGCAGCCGCGGCGCCCCAGATACGCAGTATTTT	CASSRGAPDTQYF
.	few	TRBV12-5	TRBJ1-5	TGTGCTAGTGGTTTGGGGGAGGGGTGGCAGCCCCAGCATTTT	CASGLGEGWQPQHF
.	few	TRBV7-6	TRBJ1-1	TGTGCCAGCAGCTCAGCGTTCGGTGGACAGAACACTGAAGCTTTCTTT	CASSSAFGGQNTEAFF
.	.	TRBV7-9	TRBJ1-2	TGTGCCAGCAGCCTCTCCCCGACGGGAACATTCTATGGCTACACCTTC	CASSLSPTGTFYGYTF
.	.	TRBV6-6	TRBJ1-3	TGTGCCAGCACCTACTCCCCTATGGCTGGAAACACCATATATTTT	CASTYSPMAGNTIYF
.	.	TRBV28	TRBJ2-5	TGTGCCAGCAGTTTATTTTCCAAGGAGGAGACCCAGTACTTC	CASSLFSKEETQYF